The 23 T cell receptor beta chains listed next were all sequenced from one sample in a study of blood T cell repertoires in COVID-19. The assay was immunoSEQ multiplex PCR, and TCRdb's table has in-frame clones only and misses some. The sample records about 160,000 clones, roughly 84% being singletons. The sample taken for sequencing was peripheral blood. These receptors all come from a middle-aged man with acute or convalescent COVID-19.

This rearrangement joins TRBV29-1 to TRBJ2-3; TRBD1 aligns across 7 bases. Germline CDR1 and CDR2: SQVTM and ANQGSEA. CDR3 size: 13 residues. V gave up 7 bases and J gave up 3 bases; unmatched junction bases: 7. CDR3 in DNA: TGCAGCGCGAGGGGGCCGGGGACAGATACGCAGTATTTT. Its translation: CSARGPGTDTQYF.

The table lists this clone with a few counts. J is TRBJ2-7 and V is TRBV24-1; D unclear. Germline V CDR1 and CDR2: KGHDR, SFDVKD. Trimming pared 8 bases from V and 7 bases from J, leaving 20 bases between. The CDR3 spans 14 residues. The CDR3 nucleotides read TGTGCCACCAATCGCACACTCCTTCCGGAGGAGCAGTACTTC. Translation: CATNRTLLPEEQYF.

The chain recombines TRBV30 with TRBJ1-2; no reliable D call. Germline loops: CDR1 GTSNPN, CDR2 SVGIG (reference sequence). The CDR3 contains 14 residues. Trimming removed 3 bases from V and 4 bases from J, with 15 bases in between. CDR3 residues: CAWRELGDFYGYTF. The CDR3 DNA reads TGTGCCTGGAGGGAGCTAGGTGATTTCTATGGCTACACCTTC.

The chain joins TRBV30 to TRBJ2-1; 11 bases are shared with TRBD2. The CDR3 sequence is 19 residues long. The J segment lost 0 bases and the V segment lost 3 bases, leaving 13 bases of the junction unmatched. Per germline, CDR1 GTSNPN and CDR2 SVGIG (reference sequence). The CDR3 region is CAWSDPSSGGFSSYNEQFF. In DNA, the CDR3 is TGTGCCTGGAGCGACCCGTCTAGCGGGGGGTTTAGCTCCTACAATGAGCAGTTCTTC.

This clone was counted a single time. CDR3 in DNA: TGTGCCAGCAGTTATTACAGGAATTCACCCCTCCACTTT. This sequence encodes CASSYYRNSPLHF. The chain has TRBV6-2 or TRBV6-3 and TRBJ1-6, with D maybe TRBD1 (5 bases). The CDR3 covers 13 residues. The germline CDR1 and CDR2 sequences are MNHEY and SVGEGT. V was clipped by 3 bases and J by 7 bases, with 7 bases between them.

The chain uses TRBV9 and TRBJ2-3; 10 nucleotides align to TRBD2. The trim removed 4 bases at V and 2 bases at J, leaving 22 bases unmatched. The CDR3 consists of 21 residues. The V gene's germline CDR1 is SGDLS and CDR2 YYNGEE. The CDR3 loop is CASSPRMGASLAGENTDTQYF. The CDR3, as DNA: TGTGCCAGCAGCCCGAGGATGGGGGCATCCCTAGCGGGGGAGAACACAGATACGCAGTATTTT.

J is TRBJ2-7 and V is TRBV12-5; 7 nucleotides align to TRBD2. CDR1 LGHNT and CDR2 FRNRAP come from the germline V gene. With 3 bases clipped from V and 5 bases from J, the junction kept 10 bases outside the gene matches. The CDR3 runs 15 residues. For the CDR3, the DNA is TGTGCTAGTGGTTTAGGGGCAGGGCGGGGGAACGAGCAGTACTTC. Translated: CASGLGAGRGNEQYF.

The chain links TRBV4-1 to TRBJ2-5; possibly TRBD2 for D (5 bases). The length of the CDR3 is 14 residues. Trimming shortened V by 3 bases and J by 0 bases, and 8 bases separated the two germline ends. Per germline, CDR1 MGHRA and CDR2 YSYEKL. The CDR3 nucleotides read TGCGCCAGCAGCCAGATCGGGGACCAAGAGACCCAGTACTTC. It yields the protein CASSQIGDQETQYF.

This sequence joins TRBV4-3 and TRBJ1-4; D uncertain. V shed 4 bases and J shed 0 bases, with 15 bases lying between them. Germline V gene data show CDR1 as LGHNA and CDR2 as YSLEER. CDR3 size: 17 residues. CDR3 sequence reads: CASSLNGRVTTNEKLFF. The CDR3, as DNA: TGCGCCAGCAGCCTAAATGGGAGGGTTACAACTAATGAAAAACTGTTTTTT.

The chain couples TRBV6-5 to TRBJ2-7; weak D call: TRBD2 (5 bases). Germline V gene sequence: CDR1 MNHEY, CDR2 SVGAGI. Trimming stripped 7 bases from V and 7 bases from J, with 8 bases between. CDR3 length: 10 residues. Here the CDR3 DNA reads TGTGCCAGCACGGAGGAGGAGCAGTACTTC. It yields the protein CASTEEEQYF.

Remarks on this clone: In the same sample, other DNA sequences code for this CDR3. CDR3 region: CASSLGQGNSPLHF. As DNA, the CDR3 is TGTGCCAGCAGCTTAGGACAGGGGAATTCACCCCTCCACTTT. This chain links TRBV5-4 with TRBJ1-6; 9 nucleotides match TRBD1. Germline V gene sequence: CDR1 SGHNT, CDR2 YYREEE (reference sequence). Germline trimming cut 2 bases from V and 7 bases from J; bases unmatched to any gene: 1. This CDR3 has 14 residues. The full variable domain, with the rest looked up from reference TRBV5-4 and TRBJ1-6, is ETGVTQSPTHLIKTRGQQVTLRCSSQSGHNTVSWYQQALGQGPQFIFQYYREEENGRGNFPPRFSGLQFPNYSSELNVNALELDDSALYLCASSLGQGNSPLHFGNGTRLTVT.

Here the CDR3 DNA reads TGTGCCACCAGCAGGGGGGGGGTGAACACTGAAGCTTTCTTT. Translated: CATSRGGVNTEAFF. The chain has TRBV15 and TRBJ1-1, with D possibly TRBD1 on 5 matching bases. Trimming took 3 bases from V and 0 from J, leaving 8 bases between them. The CDR3 is 14 residues long. From germline, CDR1 is LNHNV and CDR2 YYDKDF (reference sequence).

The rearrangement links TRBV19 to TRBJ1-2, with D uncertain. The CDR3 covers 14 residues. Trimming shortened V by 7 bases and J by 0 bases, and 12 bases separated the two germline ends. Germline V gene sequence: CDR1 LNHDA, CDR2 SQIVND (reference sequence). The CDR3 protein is CASTSGYSNYGYTF. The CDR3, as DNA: TGTGCCAGTACGAGTGGTTACTCTAACTATGGCTACACCTTC.

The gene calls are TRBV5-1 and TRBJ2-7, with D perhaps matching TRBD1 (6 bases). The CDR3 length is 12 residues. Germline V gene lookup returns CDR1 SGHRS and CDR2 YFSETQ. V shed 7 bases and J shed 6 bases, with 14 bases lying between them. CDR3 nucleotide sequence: TGCGCCAGCTCTCACCCCAGGGGCGAGCAGTACTTC. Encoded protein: CASSHPRGEQYF. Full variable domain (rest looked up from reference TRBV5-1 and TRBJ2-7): KAGVTQTPRYLIKTRGQQVTLSCSPISGHRSVSWYQQTPGQGLQFLFEYFSETQRNKGNFPGRFSGRQFSNSRSEMNVSTLELGDSALYLCASSHPRGEQYFGPGTRLTVT.

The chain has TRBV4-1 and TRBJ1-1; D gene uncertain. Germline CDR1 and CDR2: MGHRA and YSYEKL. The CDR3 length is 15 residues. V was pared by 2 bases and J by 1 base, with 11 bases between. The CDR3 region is CASSQPGFRNTEAFF. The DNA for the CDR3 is TGCGCCAGCAGCCAACCCGGGTTCAGGAACACTGAAGCTTTCTTT.

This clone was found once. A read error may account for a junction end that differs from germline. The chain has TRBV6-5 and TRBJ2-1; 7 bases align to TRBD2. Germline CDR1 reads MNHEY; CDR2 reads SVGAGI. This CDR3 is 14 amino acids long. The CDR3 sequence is CASSYGTIYNERFF. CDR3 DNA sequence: TGTGCCAGCAGCTACGGGACTATCTACAATGAGCGGTTCTTC.

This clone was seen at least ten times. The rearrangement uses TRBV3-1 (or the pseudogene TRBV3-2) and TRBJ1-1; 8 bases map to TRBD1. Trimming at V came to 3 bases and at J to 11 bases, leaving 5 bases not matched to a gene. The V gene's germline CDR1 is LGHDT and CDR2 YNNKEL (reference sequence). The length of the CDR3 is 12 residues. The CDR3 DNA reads TGTGCCAGCAGCCACGCAGGGGGCCAGGCTTTCTTT. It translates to CASSHAGGQAFF.

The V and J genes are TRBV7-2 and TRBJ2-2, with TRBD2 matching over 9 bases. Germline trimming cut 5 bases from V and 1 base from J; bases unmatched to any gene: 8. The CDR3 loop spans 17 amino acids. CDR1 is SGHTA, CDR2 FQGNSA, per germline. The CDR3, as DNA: TGTGCCAGCAGCCTTCTAGGAGCGGGGGGGAACACCGGGGAGCTGTTTTTT. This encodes CASSLLGAGGNTGELFF.

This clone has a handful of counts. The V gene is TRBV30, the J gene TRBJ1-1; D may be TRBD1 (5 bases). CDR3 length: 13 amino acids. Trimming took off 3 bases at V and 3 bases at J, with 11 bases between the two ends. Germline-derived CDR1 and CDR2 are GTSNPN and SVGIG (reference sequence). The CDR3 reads CAWSAGRDTEAFF. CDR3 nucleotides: TGTGCCTGGAGCGCAGGGAGGGACACTGAAGCTTTCTTT.

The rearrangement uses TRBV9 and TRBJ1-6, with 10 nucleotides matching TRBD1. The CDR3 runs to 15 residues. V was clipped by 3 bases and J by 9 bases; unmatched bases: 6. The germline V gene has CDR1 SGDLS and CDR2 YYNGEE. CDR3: CASSDPGQGTSPLHF. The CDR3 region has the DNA TGTGCCAGCAGCGATCCGGGACAGGGGACTTCACCCCTCCACTTT.

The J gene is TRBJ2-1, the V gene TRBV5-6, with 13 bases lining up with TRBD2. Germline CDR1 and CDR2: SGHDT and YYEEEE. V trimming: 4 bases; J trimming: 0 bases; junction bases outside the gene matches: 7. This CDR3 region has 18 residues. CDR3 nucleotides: TGTGCCAGCAGCCCTGGACTAGCGGGGGTCAGCTCCTACAATGAGCAGTTCTTC. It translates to CASSPGLAGVSSYNEQFF.

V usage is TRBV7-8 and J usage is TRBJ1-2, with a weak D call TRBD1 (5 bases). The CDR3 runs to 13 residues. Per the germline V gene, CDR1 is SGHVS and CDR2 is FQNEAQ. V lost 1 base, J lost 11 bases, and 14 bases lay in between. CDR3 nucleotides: TGTGCCAGCAGCTTAGTAGTTAGGGGAACGTACACCTTC. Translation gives CASSLVVRGTYTF.

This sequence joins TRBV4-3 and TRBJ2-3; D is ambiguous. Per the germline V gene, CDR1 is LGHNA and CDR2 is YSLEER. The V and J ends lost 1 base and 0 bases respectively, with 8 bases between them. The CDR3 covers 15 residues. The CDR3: CASSQGSGSTDTQYF. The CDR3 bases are TGCGCCAGCAGCCAAGGTTCCGGGAGCACAGATACGCAGTATTTT.